The entry that follows covers one T cell receptor beta chain sequence. Its antigen is as yet unknown. The data were taken from a study of T cell responses to AZD1222 COVID-19 vaccine. Produced via immunoSEQ multiplex PCR; TCRdb's table is partial and in-frame only. The data contain 100,000 to 120,000 clones, around 89% of them seen just once; the ten biggest clones take up 9.1%. Germline assignment: CDR1 SGHAT and CDR2 FQNNGV. This CDR3 spans 15 amino acids. V lost 5 bases to trimming and J lost 4 bases; unmatched junction nucleotides: 10. Study-wide findings and caveats: Spike was spanned by vaccine-associated CD4 TCRs, which were dominant at 160-218 and 743-854. A mostly white British donor set with more females was recruited, and clonal diversity was possibly underestimated.

J is TRBJ1-2 and V is TRBV11-2; 7 bases line up with TRBD1. The sequencing here drew on peripheral blood, taken on day 0 of AZD1222 vaccination. The receptor's source is an adult in good health. This CDR3 reads CASSPGQVVFYGYTF. The DNA of the CDR3 is TGTGCCAGCAGCCCAGGACAGGTAGTCTTCTATGGCTACACCTTC.